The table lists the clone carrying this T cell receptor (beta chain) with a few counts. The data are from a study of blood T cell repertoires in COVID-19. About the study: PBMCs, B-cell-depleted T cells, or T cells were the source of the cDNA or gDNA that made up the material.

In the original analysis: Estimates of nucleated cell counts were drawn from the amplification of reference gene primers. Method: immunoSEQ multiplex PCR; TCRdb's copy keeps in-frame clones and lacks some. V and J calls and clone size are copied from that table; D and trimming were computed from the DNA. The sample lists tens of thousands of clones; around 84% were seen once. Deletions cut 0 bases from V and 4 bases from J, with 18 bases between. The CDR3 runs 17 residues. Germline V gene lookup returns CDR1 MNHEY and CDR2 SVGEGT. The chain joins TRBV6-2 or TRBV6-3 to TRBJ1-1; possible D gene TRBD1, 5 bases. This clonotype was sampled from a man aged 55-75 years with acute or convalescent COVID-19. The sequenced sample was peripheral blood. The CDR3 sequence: CASSYSLSQGRSTEAFF. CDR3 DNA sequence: TGTGCCAGCAGTTACTCGCTCTCCCAGGGTAGGAGCACTGAAGCTTTCTTT.